A selection of T cell receptor beta chains follows, all from one sample in a study of T cell changes during pregnancy in multiple sclerosis. Here immunoSEQ multiplex PCR was the method, and the copy in TCRdb shows in-frame clones only, minus some. The sample lists some 54,000 clones, 93% occurring once. The sequencing here drew on peripheral blood, taken after pregnancy. The receptor set was obtained from a female donor with multiple sclerosis, enrolled in a pregnancy study. CDR3s include the opening cysteine and the closing phenylalanine or tryptophan. The order of the fields is CDR3 DNA, CDR3 protein, D gene, clone size, V gene, J gene. A D gene is named only where the DNA matches it firmly. Not every row has a clone size; where given, it reads once, few, many or a size class.

cdr3_nt: TGTGCCAGCAGCCCGGGACAGGGCCACACTGAAGCTTTCTTT
cdr3_aa: CASSPGQGHTEAFF
d_call: TRBD1
clone_size: NA
v_call: TRBV28
j_call: TRBJ1-1

cdr3_nt: TGCGCCAGCAGCTGGGGGAGGGGGGCAGGTGAAGCTTTCTTT
cdr3_aa: CASSWGRGAGEAFF
d_call: NA
clone_size: NA
v_call: TRBV4-3
j_call: TRBJ1-1

cdr3_nt: TGTGCCAGTAGTCCAGGCGGGGGAGGGACCTTTGAAGCTTTCTTT
cdr3_aa: CASSPGGGGTFEAFF
d_call: NA
clone_size: once
v_call: TRBV19
j_call: TRBJ1-1

cdr3_nt: TGTGCCAGCAGCGTAGACACTAGCGGGGGGGTACAAGAGACCCAGTACTTC
cdr3_aa: CASSVDTSGGVQETQYF
d_call: TRBD2
clone_size: once
v_call: TRBV9
j_call: TRBJ2-5

cdr3_nt: TGTGCCAGCAGCGACCAGGCGGGGTGGACTGAAGCTTTCTTT
cdr3_aa: CASSDQAGWTEAFF
d_call: NA
clone_size: NA
v_call: TRBV7-9
j_call: TRBJ1-1

cdr3_nt: TGCAGCGTTGAAGGGGATCTAGCCGAAGCTTTCTTT
cdr3_aa: CSVEGDLAEAFF
d_call: NA
clone_size: NA
v_call: TRBV29-1
j_call: TRBJ1-1

cdr3_nt: TGCGCCAGCAGCCGAACTGCTTCAGAGGACAATGAGCAGTTCTTC
cdr3_aa: CASSRTASEDNEQFF
d_call: NA
clone_size: NA
v_call: TRBV4-1
j_call: TRBJ2-1

cdr3_nt: TGTGCCAGCAGAACTGCTGGGGGGGGGTACGAGCAGTACTTC
cdr3_aa: CASRTAGGGYEQYF
d_call: TRBD2
clone_size: NA
v_call: TRBV25-1
j_call: TRBJ2-7

cdr3_nt: TGCAGCGTTGAAGGGCTGTTACAAGAGACCCAGTACTTC
cdr3_aa: CSVEGLLQETQYF
d_call: NA
clone_size: NA
v_call: TRBV29-1
j_call: TRBJ2-5

cdr3_nt: TGTGCCAGCAGTTTGACACAGGGACCCTTCTCTGGGGCCAACGTCCTGACTTTC
cdr3_aa: CASSLTQGPFSGANVLTF
d_call: NA
clone_size: NA
v_call: TRBV27
j_call: TRBJ2-6

cdr3_nt: TGTGCCAGCACCGAAGGGGAGGCTAGTAGAAACACCATATATTTT
cdr3_aa: CASTEGEASRNTIYF
d_call: NA
clone_size: NA
v_call: TRBV11-3
j_call: TRBJ1-3

cdr3_nt: TGTGCCAGCAGCTTAGGTCCTCAGGAGGGTGAGCAGTTCTTC
cdr3_aa: CASSLGPQEGEQFF
d_call: NA
clone_size: once
v_call: TRBV11-3
j_call: TRBJ2-1

cdr3_nt: TGTGCCAGCAGCGATCGGACAGGGAAGCCAACAGATACGCAGTATTTT
cdr3_aa: CASSDRTGKPTDTQYF
d_call: TRBD1
clone_size: NA
v_call: TRBV7-9
j_call: TRBJ2-3

cdr3_nt: TGTGCCAGCTCAGGGGCGGGAGAGTTCTTTCGGGGAAATGAGCAGTTCTTC
cdr3_aa: CASSGAGEFFRGNEQFF
d_call: TRBD2
clone_size: NA
v_call: TRBV18
j_call: TRBJ2-1

cdr3_nt: TGTGCCAGCAGCGCTGGGACAGGGTACTACAATGAGCAGTTCTTC
cdr3_aa: CASSAGTGYYNEQFF
d_call: TRBD1
clone_size: once
v_call: TRBV9
j_call: TRBJ2-1

cdr3_nt: TGTGCCAGCAGTTTAATTAGGGGGAAGCCTACAGATACGCAGTATTTT
cdr3_aa: CASSLIRGKPTDTQYF
d_call: NA
clone_size: NA
v_call: TRBV27
j_call: TRBJ2-3

cdr3_nt: TGCAGTGCTACTAACAGCAATGAGCAGTTCTTC
cdr3_aa: CSATNSNEQFF
d_call: NA
clone_size: NA
v_call: TRBV20-1
j_call: TRBJ2-1

cdr3_nt: TGTGCCAGTAGCTGGACAGGGGCTAACTATGGCTACACCTTC
cdr3_aa: CASSWTGANYGYTF
d_call: TRBD1
clone_size: NA
v_call: TRBV19
j_call: TRBJ1-2

cdr3_nt: TGTGCCAGCACTTTTGAGCGGGAGCATTTGACAAATGAGCAGTTCTTC
cdr3_aa: CASTFEREHLTNEQFF
d_call: TRBD2
clone_size: NA
v_call: TRBV2
j_call: TRBJ2-1

cdr3_nt: TGCGCCAGCAGCCAAGAAGGGGGCCCTAATGAAAAACTGTTTTTT
cdr3_aa: CASSQEGGPNEKLFF
d_call: TRBD1
clone_size: NA
v_call: TRBV4-1
j_call: TRBJ1-4